This T cell receptor beta chain was obtained from a study of T cells in Graves' hyperthyroidism and ophthalmopathy. The source material, RNA transcripts, was used to amplify TCR beta CDR3 regions. HTBI primers drove first-round RT-PCR of the TCR CDR3. TCRdb re-called the multiplex PCR reads through MiXCR, storing one row per CDR3 protein. The repertoire consists of some 550,000 distinct CDR3 sequences, with around 20% occurring once and the leading ten covering about 30%. In germline, CDR1 is MDHEN, CDR2 SYDVKM. V was trimmed by 4 bases and J by 3 bases, leaving 7 bases between them. CDR3 length: 12 residues.

This receptor was taken from a man aged 18 to 29 with Graves' hyperthyroidism. Sequenced sample: blood. The chain carries TRBV28 and TRBJ2-7; D gene uncertain. CDR3 in amino acids: CASSWENYEQYF. CDR3 in DNA: TGTGCCAGCAGTTGGGAAAACTACGAGCAGTACTTC.